Each of the 8 T cell receptor beta chains below was sequenced from the same sample in a study of blood T cell repertoires in COVID-19. Sequencing was performed with immunoSEQ multiplex PCR; in TCRdb, only in-frame clones are kept and a portion is missing. Found here are fewer than 75,000 clones, around 86% of them singletons; the top ten hold roughly 8.5%. The sequenced sample consisted of peripheral blood. Receptor source: a man in his fifties or sixties with active COVID-19.

The chain joins TRBV19 to TRBJ2-5; 7 nucleotides agree with TRBD2. After removal of 7 bases from V and 1 base from J, the junction contained 6 bases not matched to a gene. The CDR3 has 14 amino acids. Germline V gene data show CDR1 as LNHDA and CDR2 as SQIVND (reference sequence). The CDR3 sequence is CASKVSGGQETQYF. DNA for the CDR3: TGTGCCAGTAAAGTCTCGGGGGGCCAAGAGACCCAGTACTTC.

J is TRBJ2-5 and V is TRBV5-1, with 16 positions matching TRBD2. CDR1 and CDR2 (germline): SGHRS, YFSETQ. This CDR3 contains 19 residues. With 0 bases clipped from V and 4 bases from J, the junction kept 9 bases outside the gene matches. The CDR3 bases are TGCGCCAGCAGCTTGGTAGCGGGACTAGCGGGGGGGCCGGGAGAGACCCAGTACTTC. As protein: CASSLVAGLAGGPGETQYF. Based on the CDR3 plus reference TRBV5-1 and TRBJ2-5, the full variable domain is KAGVTQTPRYLIKTRGQQVTLSCSPISGHRSVSWYQQTPGQGLQFLFEYFSETQRNKGNFPGRFSGRQFSNSRSEMNVSTLELGDSALYLCASSLVAGLAGGPGETQYFGPGTRLLVL.

J is TRBJ2-5 and V is TRBV7-7; 7 bases are a match to TRBD2. In germline, CDR1 is SSHAT, CDR2 FNYEAQ (reference sequence). There are 14 residues in the CDR3. V dropped 3 bases and J dropped 4; count of bases not matched to a gene: 5. CDR3 bases: TGTGCCAGCAGCTTGGCGGGAGTAGGAGAGACCCAGTACTTC. Translated, it gives CASSLAGVGETQYF.

The J gene is TRBJ1-5, the V gene TRBV7-2, with TRBD1 matching 9 bases. This CDR3 has 14 amino acids. Germline loops: CDR1 SGHTA, CDR2 FQGNSA. J was trimmed by 7 bases and V by 5 bases; bases with no gene match: 6. The CDR3 DNA is TGTGCCAGCAGCGGGAACAGGGGGCGGCAGCCCCAGCATTTT. The encoded protein is CASSGNRGRQPQHF.

This clone was detected once. This sequence joins TRBV2 and TRBJ2-3; 8 bases map to TRBD1. V shed 3 bases, J shed 5 bases, and the junction held 4 bases outside the gene matches. This CDR3 spans 14 amino acids. CDR1 and CDR2 (germline): SNHLY, FYNNEI. Written as DNA, the CDR3 is TGTGCCAGCAGTGAGACAGGGGTGATAGATACGCAGTATTTT. As protein: CASSETGVIDTQYF.

The CDR3 coding sequence is TGTGCCAGCCACAGGGGCAGGGGGAGTAATGAAAAACTGTTTTTT. It encodes CASHRGRGSNEKLFF. The V call is TRBV19, the J call TRBJ1-4; 7 bases are shared with TRBD1. Germline V gives CDR1 LNHDA, CDR2 SQIVND (reference sequence). V trimming: 9 bases; J trimming: 4 bases; junction bases outside the gene matches: 11. The CDR3 loop spans 15 amino acids. Variable domain in full (rest from reference TRBV19 and TRBJ1-4): DGGITQSPKYLFRKEGQNVTLSCEQNLNHDAMYWYRQDPGQGLRLIYYSQIVNDFQKGDIAEGYSVSREKKESFPLTVTSAQKNPTAFYLCASHRGRGSNEKLFFGSGTQLSVL.

This chain uses TRBV15 with TRBJ2-1; 10 bases match TRBD2. V trimming: 3 bases; J trimming: 8 bases; junction bases outside the gene matches: 13. The CDR3 contains 17 residues. Germline CDR1 is LNHNV and CDR2 is YYDKDF (reference sequence). CDR3 in amino acids: CATSRSVGLAGDHEQFF. CDR3 nucleotides: TGTGCCACCAGCAGGTCCGTAGGGCTAGCGGGGGATCATGAGCAGTTCTTC.

This clone was counted at least ten times. The V gene is TRBV3-1 (or the pseudogene TRBV3-2), the J gene TRBJ2-3; 10 nucleotides line up with TRBD1. Germline V gene lookup returns CDR1 LGHDT and CDR2 YNNKEL (reference sequence). Unmatched junction bases numbered 4, after V lost 4 bases and J lost 3 bases. The CDR3 is 15 amino acids. The DNA of the CDR3 is TGTGCCAGCAGCCTTCGGACAGGGGGGACAGATACGCAGTATTTT. As protein: CASSLRTGGTDTQYF.